The rows below give T cell receptor beta chains drawn from one sample of a study of shared clonotypes between healthy human individuals. TCRdb's table, derived via immunoSEQ multiplex PCR, lists solely in-frame clones and lacks some. The sample contains about 2,500,000 clones, over 85% of which appear only once. Sample: naive CD4+ T cells sorted from blood. The origin of the receptors is a man aged 18 to 29 in good health. CDR3s include the opening cysteine and the closing phenylalanine or tryptophan. Some rows mark clone size as missing; the rest say once, few, many or name a class of expanded clone.

TRBJ1-5	NA	TRBV10-3	CAISPDRDSNQPQHF
TRBJ1-4	NA	TRBV19	CASSIGMATNEKLFF
TRBJ2-1	NA	TRBV28	CASSSHGLRAPEQFF
TRBJ1-1	once	TRBV10-3	CATLTAGHMNTEAFF
TRBJ1-3	NA	TRBV6-1	CATDRGYTIYF
TRBJ1-2	NA	TRBV5-1	CASSPRTESYGYTF
TRBJ1-3	NA	TRBV30	CAWSPQGGNTIYF
TRBJ1-5	once	TRBV18	CASSPGTGNQPQHF
TRBJ2-2	once	TRBV4-1	CASSRDRMAGELFF
TRBJ2-3	NA	TRBV2	CASTLWTSGGAGTDTQYF
TRBJ2-5	NA	TRBV7-4	CASSQTEGLAGLTDQETQYF
TRBJ2-1	NA	TRBV11-2	CASRRTGSSYNEQFF
TRBJ2-4	NA	TRBV12-5	CASGLGLQTSGKNIQYF
TRBJ2-3	NA	TRBV5-6	CASSFRGGGTDTQYF
TRBJ2-7	NA	TRBV10-3	CAISESEREQYF
TRBJ1-5	NA	TRBV30	CAWGGPGQPQHF
TRBJ1-2	NA	TRBV30	CAWSVGTHGYTF
TRBJ1-2	NA	TRBV5-1	CASSLTGAINYGYTF
TRBJ2-5	NA	TRBV9	CASSAHPAETQYF
TRBJ2-3	NA	TRBV6-6	CASSRLAGGPGDTQYF
TRBJ2-7	NA	TRBV28	CASSSPGTSYEQYF
TRBJ2-7	few	TRBV9	CASSVGQGFRYEQYF
TRBJ2-5	NA	TRBV5-1	CASSFDWETQYF
TRBJ2-7	NA	TRBV4-1	CASSQSLAGGTYEQYF
TRBJ2-1	NA	TRBV27	CASSLRPDPYNEQFF
TRBJ2-5	NA	TRBV6-5	CASSRRVIEETQYF
TRBJ2-5	NA	TRBV18	CASSPQGARGETQYF
TRBJ1-4	NA	TRBV6-1	CASTRGDRVGQLFF
TRBJ1-1	NA	TRBV7-2	CASSRRTGGISTEAFF
TRBJ1-1	NA	TRBV6-5	CASSYLTRWTEAFF
TRBJ1-1	NA	TRBV11-1	CASSFLSGIANTEAFF
TRBJ2-7	NA	TRBV14	CASSRSRGYEQYF
TRBJ2-1	NA	TRBV19	CASSIVSSAGTYEQFF
TRBJ1-2	NA	TRBV4-1	CASSPRDGAGVYGYTF
TRBJ2-7	NA	TRBV6-5	CASTRGGKSYEQYF
TRBJ1-2	NA	TRBV14	CASSRQRQGGYGYTF
TRBJ2-2	NA	TRBV28	CASREEGTGELFF
TRBJ2-3	NA	TRBV25-1	CASKGHSPQLYTDTQYF
TRBJ2-2	NA	TRBV5-6	CASSFLWENANTGELFF
TRBJ2-7	NA	TRBV19	CASSTRGRGYEQYF
TRBJ2-6	NA	TRBV10-2	CASSLTSGGAGANVLTF
TRBJ2-7	NA	TRBV11-2	CASSLARLASYEQYF
TRBJ1-3	once	TRBV7-9	CASSFTGVGNTIYF
TRBJ2-2	NA	TRBV10-3	CAISVAVGGTGELFF
TRBJ2-3	NA	TRBV5-1	CATASGSSTDTQYF
TRBJ2-5	NA	TRBV5-1	CASSRTSGSQETQYF
TRBJ1-4	NA	TRBV2	CASSEAGATNEKLFF
TRBJ1-5	NA	TRBV19	CASSGVTAGARMSQHF
TRBJ2-1	NA	TRBV27	CASSGRVTSGRSREQFF
TRBJ2-7	NA	TRBV5-4	CASSHLAGTGSSEQYF
TRBJ1-1	NA	TRBV4-2	CASSQDAPGQGVKAFF
TRBJ2-7	NA	TRBV11-2	CASSSKAQSYEQYF
TRBJ1-4	NA	TRBV11-2	CASSRGQGVEKLFF
TRBJ1-1	NA	TRBV9	CASSRGQGDTEAFF
TRBJ1-4	NA	TRBV6-5	CASKRINEKLFF
TRBJ1-2	NA	TRBV6-6	CASSLSDRGYGYTF